These T cell receptor beta chains were read from a single sample in a study of blood T cells in healthy people across ages. MiXCR was run by TCRdb on the 5' RACE reads, yielding one entry per CDR3 protein. Of over 500,000 distinct CDR3 sequences in the sample, about a quarter were seen once. These data also featured in a second study, about T cells of mothers and their children.

Sequenced input: blood. These receptors all stem from a boy between 2 and 10 years old in good health. Both conserved end residues are part of each CDR3. Rows may omit the clone size; those that give it use once, few, many or a size class.

v_call cdr3_length clone_size cdr3_aa
TRBV9 16 NA CASSASSSGFVNEQFF
TRBV10-3 13 NA CAISGQGIRRYTF
TRBV14 16 few CASSSQTAYYNSPLHF
TRBV5-1 15 NA CASSLEAGRTDTQYF
TRBV12-3/TRBV12-4 12 few CASIGTSGEQYF
TRBV13 17 few CASSVGLAGLGSYEQYF
TRBV20-1 13 NA CSARDTQKETQYF
TRBV7-2 14 NA CASSLALEGAGYTF
TRBV6-2/TRBV6-3 13 NA CASNIQGRETQYF
TRBV6-2/TRBV6-3 16 NA CASKLRGNRGRNEQFF
TRBV4-3 16 NA CASSQDLGGGKNIQYF
TRBV10-3 15 NA CAISDQTAGANVLTF
TRBV10-2 15 NA CASSTPGTGTSPLHF
TRBV3-1 13 NA CASRGLAGYEQFF
TRBV9 14 few CASSLSGDSRTQYF
TRBV6-4 14 few CASSDSGGADTQYF
TRBV18 14 NA CASSPTDASYEQYF
TRBV12-3/TRBV12-4 15 few CASRKGTPAGNTIYF
TRBV28 16 few CRRSVTAGLVVETQYF
TRBV29-1 11 few CRAGPEETQYF
TRBV4-3 17 NA CASSQDHGQQAQETQYF
TRBV9 14 few CASSVARANTEAFF
TRBV20-1 15 few CSAREGGPSYNEQFF